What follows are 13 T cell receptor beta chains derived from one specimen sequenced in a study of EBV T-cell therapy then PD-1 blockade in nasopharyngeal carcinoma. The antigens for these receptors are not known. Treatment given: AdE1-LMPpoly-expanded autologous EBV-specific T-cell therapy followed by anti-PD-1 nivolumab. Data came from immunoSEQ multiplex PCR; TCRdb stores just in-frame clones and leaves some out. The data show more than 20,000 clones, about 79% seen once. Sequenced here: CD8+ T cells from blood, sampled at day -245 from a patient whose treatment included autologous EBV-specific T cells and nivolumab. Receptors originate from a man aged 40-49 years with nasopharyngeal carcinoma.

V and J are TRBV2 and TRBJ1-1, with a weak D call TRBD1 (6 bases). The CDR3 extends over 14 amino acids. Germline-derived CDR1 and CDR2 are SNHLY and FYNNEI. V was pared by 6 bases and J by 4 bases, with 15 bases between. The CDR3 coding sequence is TGTGCCAGCAGCACAAGGGACACAAGCACTGAAGCTTTCTTT. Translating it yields CASSTRDTSTEAFF. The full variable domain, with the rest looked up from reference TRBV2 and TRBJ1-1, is EPEVTQTPSHQVTQMGQEVILRCVPISNHLYFYWYRQILGQKVEFLVSFYNNEISEKSEIFDDQFSVERPDGSNFTLKIRSTKLEDSAMYFCASSTRDTSTEAFFGQGTRLTVV.

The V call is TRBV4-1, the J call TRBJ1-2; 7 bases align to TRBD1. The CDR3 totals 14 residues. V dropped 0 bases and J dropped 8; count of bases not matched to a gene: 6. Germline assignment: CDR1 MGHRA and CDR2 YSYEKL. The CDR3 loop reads CASSQDRTGGGYTF. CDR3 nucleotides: TGCGCCAGCAGCCAAGATCGGACAGGAGGGGGCTACACCTTC.

The CDR3 sequence: CASSGRGWDEQFF. The CDR3, as DNA: TGTGCCAGCAGCGGGCGGGGTTGGGATGAGCAGTTCTTC. The V call is TRBV9, the J call TRBJ2-1, with D maybe TRBD2 (6 bases). Per germline, CDR1 SGDLS and CDR2 YYNGEE. The length of the CDR3 is 13 residues. The V and J ends lost 3 bases and 8 bases respectively, with 12 bases between them.

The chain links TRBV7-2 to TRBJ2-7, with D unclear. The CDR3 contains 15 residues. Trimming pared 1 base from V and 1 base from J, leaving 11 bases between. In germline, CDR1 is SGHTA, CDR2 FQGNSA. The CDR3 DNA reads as TGTGCCAGCAGCTTAGGACACCGCGGTTCCTACGAGCAGTACTTC. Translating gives CASSLGHRGSYEQYF.

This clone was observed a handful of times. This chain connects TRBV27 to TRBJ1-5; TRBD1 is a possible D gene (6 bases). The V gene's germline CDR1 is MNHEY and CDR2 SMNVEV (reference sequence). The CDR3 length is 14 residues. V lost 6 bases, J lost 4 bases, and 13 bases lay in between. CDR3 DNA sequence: TGTGCCAGCAGGCTTACAGGGACTAATCAGCCCCAGCATTTT. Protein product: CASRLTGTNQPQHF.

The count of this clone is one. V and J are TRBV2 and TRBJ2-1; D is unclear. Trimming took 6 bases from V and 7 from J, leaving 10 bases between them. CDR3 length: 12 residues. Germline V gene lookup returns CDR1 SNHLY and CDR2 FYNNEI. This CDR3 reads CASSGRRNEQFF. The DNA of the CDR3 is TGTGCCAGCAGCGGTCGCCGAAATGAGCAGTTCTTC.

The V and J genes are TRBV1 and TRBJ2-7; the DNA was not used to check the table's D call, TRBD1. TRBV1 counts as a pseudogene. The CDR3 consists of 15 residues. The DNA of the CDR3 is TGCACCAGCAGACTCAGGGGCCGTAGCTCCTACGAGCAGTACTTC. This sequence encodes CTSRLRGRSSYEQYF.

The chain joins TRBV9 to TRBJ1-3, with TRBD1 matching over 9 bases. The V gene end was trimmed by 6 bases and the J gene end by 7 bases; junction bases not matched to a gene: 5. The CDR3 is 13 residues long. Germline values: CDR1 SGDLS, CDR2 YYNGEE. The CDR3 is CASNIGQGNTIYF. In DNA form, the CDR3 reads TGTGCCAGCAACATTGGACAGGGGAACACCATATATTTT.

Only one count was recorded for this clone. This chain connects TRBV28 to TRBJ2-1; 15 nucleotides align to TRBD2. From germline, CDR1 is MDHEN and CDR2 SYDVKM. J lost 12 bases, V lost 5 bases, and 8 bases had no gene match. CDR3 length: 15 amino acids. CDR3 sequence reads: CASSTPGLAGGGQFF. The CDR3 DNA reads TGTGCCAGCAGTACACCGGGACTAGCGGGGGGTGGGCAGTTCTTC.

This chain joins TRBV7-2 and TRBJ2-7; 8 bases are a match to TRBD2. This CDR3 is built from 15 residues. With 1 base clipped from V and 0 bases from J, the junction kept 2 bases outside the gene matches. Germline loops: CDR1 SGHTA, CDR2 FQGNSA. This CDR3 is CASSLVSGSSYEQYF. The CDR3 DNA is TGTGCCAGCAGCTTAGTAAGCGGGAGCTCCTACGAGCAGTACTTC. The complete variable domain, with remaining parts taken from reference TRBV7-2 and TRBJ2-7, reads GAGVSQSPSNKVTEKGKDVELRCDPISGHTALYWYRQSLGQGLEFLIYFQGNSAPDKSGLPSDRFSAERTGGSVSTLTIQRTQQEDSAVYLCASSLVSGSSYEQYFGPGTRLTVT.

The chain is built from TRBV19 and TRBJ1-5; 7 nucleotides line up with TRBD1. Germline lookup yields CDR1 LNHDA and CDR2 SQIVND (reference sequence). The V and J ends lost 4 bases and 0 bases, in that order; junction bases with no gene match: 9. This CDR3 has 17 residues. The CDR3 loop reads CASSSLTGTYSNQPQHF. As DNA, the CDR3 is TGTGCCAGTAGTAGCCTGACAGGGACTTATAGCAATCAGCCCCAGCATTTT.

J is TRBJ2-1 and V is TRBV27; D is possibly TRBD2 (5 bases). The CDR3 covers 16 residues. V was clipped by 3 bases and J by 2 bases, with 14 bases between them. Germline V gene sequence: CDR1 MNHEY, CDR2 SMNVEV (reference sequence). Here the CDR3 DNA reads TGTGCCAGCAGTTTGGTCTCCGGGAACCCCTACAATGAGCAGTTCTTC. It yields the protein CASSLVSGNPYNEQFF.

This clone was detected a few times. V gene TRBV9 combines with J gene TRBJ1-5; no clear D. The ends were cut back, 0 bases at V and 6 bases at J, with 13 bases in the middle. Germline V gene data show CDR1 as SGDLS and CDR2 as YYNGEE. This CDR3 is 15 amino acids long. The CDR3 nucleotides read TGTGCCAGCAGCGTAGACGGGCGGACGAGTCAGCCCCAGCATTTT. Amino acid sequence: CASSVDGRTSQPQHF. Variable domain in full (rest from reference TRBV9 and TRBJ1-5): DSGVTQTPKHLITATGQRVTLRCSPRSGDLSVYWYQQSLDQGLQFLIQYYNGEERAKGNILERFSAQQFPDLHSELNLSSLELGDSALYFCASSVDGRTSQPQHFGDGTRLSIL.